This TCR beta chain was documented in a study of blood T cell repertoires in COVID-19. As for the study in general: Spain, Italy and the United States supplied samples that represented acute and convalescent COVID-19.

During active infection, Seattle patients enrolled and were then monitored through disease. Trimming removed 1 base from V and 6 bases from J; junction bases left unmatched: 3. The CDR3 consists of 13 residues. CDR1 is LNHDA, CDR2 SQIVND, per germline (reference sequence). A single count supports this clone. Original processing methods: It was from reference gene primer amplification that nucleated cell counts were estimated. Assay: immunoSEQ multiplex PCR; the TCRdb copy retains only in-frame clones and omits some. For V, J and clone size, that table is used; D and trimming come from the DNA. The table has roughly 340,000 clones, around 86% seen once; the top ten hold about 6.9%.

The sequenced sample consisted of peripheral blood. The TCR was taken from a woman in her forties or fifties with COVID-19, enrolled during active disease. The gene calls are TRBV19 and TRBJ2-7; the match to TRBD1 covers 7 bases. The DNA of the CDR3 is TGTGCCAGTAGTATAGGAGGGGGCGGCGAGCAGTACTTC. Residues: CASSIGGGGEQYF.